Presented here are 8 T cell receptor beta chains from one specimen sequenced in a study of cytomegalovirus exposure and HLA in healthy donors. Both 60 Vbeta primers and 13 Jbeta primers went into the PCR. Assay: immunoSEQ multiplex PCR; the TCRdb copy retains only in-frame clones and omits some. The table records about 89,000 clones, roughly a tenth of them present only once. The sample comprised PBMCs. These receptor sequences come from a man aged 50 to 59 in good health and CMV-seropositive.

The chain is built from TRBV2 and TRBJ1-1; 7 nucleotides align to TRBD1. The CDR3 spans 14 residues. Germline-derived CDR1 and CDR2 are SNHLY and FYNNEI. The V gene end was trimmed by 6 bases and the J gene end by 3 bases; junction bases not matched to a gene: 7. The CDR3 DNA follows: TGTGCCAGCAGCCACGACAGGGCCGACACTGAAGCTTTCTTT. Translating it yields CASSHDRADTEAFF.

This clone was seen a few times. The chain recombines TRBV19 with TRBJ2-6; D may be TRBD2 (7 bases). Per the germline V gene, CDR1 is LNHDA and CDR2 is SQIVND (reference sequence). The germline V and J ends were trimmed by 11 bases and 0 bases, with 14 bases remaining between them. The CDR3 extends over 15 amino acids. CDR3 residues: CACRGGYSGANVLTF. The CDR3, as DNA: TGTGCCTGCAGGGGAGGGTACTCTGGGGCCAACGTCCTGACTTTC. The full variable domain, its missing parts supplied by reference TRBV19 and TRBJ2-6, is DGGITQSPKYLFRKEGQNVTLSCEQNLNHDAMYWYRQDPGQGLRLIYYSQIVNDFQKGDIAEGYSVSREKKESFPLTVTSAQKNPTAFYLCACRGGYSGANVLTFGAGSRLTVL.

CDR3 DNA sequence: TGTGCCAGCAGCGTTATTGACCTTGACAGGACTCCCGGGGAGCTGTTTTTT. It codes for CASSVIDLDRTPGELFF. This chain joins TRBV9 and TRBJ2-2, with a weak D call TRBD1 (6 bases). The ends were cut back, 2 bases at V and 6 bases at J, with 20 bases in the middle. The germline CDR1 and CDR2 sequences are SGDLS and YYNGEE. The CDR3 loop spans 17 amino acids.

V and J are TRBV4-3 and TRBJ1-2; perhaps TRBD1 as D (5 bases). The CDR3 extends over 15 amino acids. CDR1 LGHNA and CDR2 YSLEER come from the germline V gene. The V end lost 0 bases, the J end lost 8 bases, and 16 bases lay between the germline ends. CDR3 region: CASSQEGRVHEGYTF. The CDR3 DNA follows: TGCGCCAGCAGCCAAGAGGGGCGAGTTCATGAGGGCTACACCTTC.

The rearrangement uses TRBV6-5 and TRBJ2-5; 7 nucleotides align to TRBD1. The CDR3 is 14 residues long. V was clipped by 4 bases and J by 3 bases; unmatched bases: 5. From germline, CDR1 is MNHEY and CDR2 SVGAGI. The CDR3: CASSSGTVKETQYF. The CDR3 DNA reads as TGTGCCAGCAGTTCCGGGACAGTAAAAGAGACCCAGTACTTC.

This clone was recorded a few times. The chain employs TRBV7-2 and TRBJ2-3; D perhaps matches TRBD1 (6 bases). The CDR3 loop spans 14 amino acids. The germline gives CDR1 SGHTA, CDR2 FQGNSA. Deletions cut 3 bases from V and 0 bases from J, with 7 bases between. The CDR3 DNA sequence: TGTGCCAGCAGCTTCGGACAGAGCACAGATACGCAGTATTTT. It is translated as CASSFGQSTDTQYF. Looking up the rest from reference TRBV7-2 and TRBJ2-3 gives the full variable domain: GAGVSQSPSNKVTEKGKDVELRCDPISGHTALYWYRQSLGQGLEFLIYFQGNSAPDKSGLPSDRFSAERTGGSVSTLTIQRTQQEDSAVYLCASSFGQSTDTQYFGPGTRLTVL.

The chain couples TRBV30 to TRBJ2-1, with TRBD2 identical over 11 bases. The CDR3 totals 19 residues. Germline CDR1 reads GTSNPN; CDR2 reads SVGIG (reference sequence). V shed 0 bases, J shed 5 bases, and the junction held 15 bases outside the gene matches. CDR3 bases: TGTGCCTGGAGTGTCTCGACTAGCGGGATACGAAAGATCCACAATGAGCAGTTCTTC. It is translated as CAWSVSTSGIRKIHNEQFF.

The chain recombines TRBV10-3 with TRBJ2-3, with 11 bases fitting TRBD2. After removal of 2 bases from V and 2 bases from J, the junction contained 3 bases not matched to a gene. This CDR3 has 16 amino acids. The germline gives CDR1 ENHRY, CDR2 SYGVKD. The CDR3 is CAISEGTSGFTDTQYF. As DNA, the CDR3 is TGTGCCATCAGTGAGGGGACTAGCGGATTCACAGATACGCAGTATTTT.